This TCR beta chain was sequenced for a study of T cell responses to AZD1222 COVID-19 vaccine. Worth noting for this clone: Its specificity is not known.

Study-level points and caveats: Donors were chiefly white British, with a greater number of females, and clonal diversity was perhaps underestimated.

Trimming pared 2 bases from V and 9 bases from J, leaving 13 bases between. Germline V CDR1 and CDR2: MNHEY, SVGEGT. The CDR3 has 13 residues. Method: immunoSEQ multiplex PCR; TCRdb's copy keeps in-frame clones and lacks some. The repertoire has about 110,000 clones, roughly 90% of them found once; the top ten carry approximately 3.1%. This clonotype was obtained from an adult in good health. J is TRBJ2-5 and V is TRBV6-2 or TRBV6-3; D gene uncertain. Sequenced here: peripheral blood, sampled on day 0 of MenACWY control vaccination. DNA of the CDR3: TGTGCCAGCAGTTACGCCCCGCCGGGCGCCCAGTACTTC. Amino acids: CASSYAPPGAQYF.